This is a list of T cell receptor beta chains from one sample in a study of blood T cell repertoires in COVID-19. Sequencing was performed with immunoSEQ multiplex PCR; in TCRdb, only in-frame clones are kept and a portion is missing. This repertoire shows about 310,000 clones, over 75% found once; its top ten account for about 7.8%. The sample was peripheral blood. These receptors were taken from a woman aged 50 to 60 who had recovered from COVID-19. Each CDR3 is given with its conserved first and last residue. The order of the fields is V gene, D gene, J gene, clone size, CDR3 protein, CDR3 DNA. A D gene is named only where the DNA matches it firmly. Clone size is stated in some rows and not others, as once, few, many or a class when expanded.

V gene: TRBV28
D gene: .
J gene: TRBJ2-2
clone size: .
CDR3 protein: CASISGSAKNTGELFF
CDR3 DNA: TGTGCCAGCATCTCCGGGTCCGCGAAGAACACCGGGGAGCTGTTTTTT

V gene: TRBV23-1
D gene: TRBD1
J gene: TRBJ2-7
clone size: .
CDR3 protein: CASSQFRGPPVGRSYEQYF
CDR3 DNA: TGCGCCAGCAGTCAATTTAGGGGGCCCCCAGTGGGCAGATCCTACGAGCAGTACTTC

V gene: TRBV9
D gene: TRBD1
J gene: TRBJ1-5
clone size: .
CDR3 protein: CASGQGYQPQHF
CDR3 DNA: TGTGCCAGTGGACAGGGGTATCAGCCCCAGCATTTT

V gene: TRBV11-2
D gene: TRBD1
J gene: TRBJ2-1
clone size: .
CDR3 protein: CASRRGQGENEQFF
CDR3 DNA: TGTGCCAGCAGGAGGGGACAGGGAGAAAATGAGCAGTTCTTC

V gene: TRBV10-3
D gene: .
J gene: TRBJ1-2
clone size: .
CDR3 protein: CAISESQAGFAPGYTF
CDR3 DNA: TGTGCCATCAGTGAGTCGCAGGCAGGTTTCGCTCCTGGCTACACCTTC

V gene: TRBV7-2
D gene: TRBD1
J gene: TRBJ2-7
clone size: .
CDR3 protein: CASSLGQGIGEQYF
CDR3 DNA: TGTGCCAGCAGCTTGGGACAGGGTATTGGGGAGCAGTACTTC

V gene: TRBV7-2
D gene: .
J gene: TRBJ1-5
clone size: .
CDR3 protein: CASSSAGDQPQHF
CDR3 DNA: TGTGCCAGCAGCTCTGCCGGAGATCAGCCCCAGCATTTT

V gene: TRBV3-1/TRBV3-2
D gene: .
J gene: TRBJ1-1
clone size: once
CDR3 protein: CASMGGTEAFF
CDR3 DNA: TGTGCCAGCATGGGGGGCACTGAAGCTTTCTTT

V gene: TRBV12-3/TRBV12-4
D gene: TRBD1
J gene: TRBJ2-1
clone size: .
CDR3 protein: CASKGQGYNEQFF
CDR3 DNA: TGTGCCAGCAAGGGACAGGGATACAATGAGCAGTTCTTC

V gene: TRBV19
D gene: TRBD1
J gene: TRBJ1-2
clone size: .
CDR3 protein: CASSIGQGYGYTF
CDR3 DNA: TGTGCCAGTAGTATCGGACAGGGCTATGGCTACACCTTC

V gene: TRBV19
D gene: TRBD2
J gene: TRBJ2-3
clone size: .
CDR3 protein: CASTRTSGDTDTQYF
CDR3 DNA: TGTGCCAGTACGCGGACTAGCGGGGACACAGATACGCAGTATTTT

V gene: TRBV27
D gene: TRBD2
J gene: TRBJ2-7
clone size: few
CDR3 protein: CASSHGRALAGGPYEQYF
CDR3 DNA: TGTGCCAGCAGTCACGGCCGGGCGTTAGCGGGAGGGCCATACGAGCAGTACTTC

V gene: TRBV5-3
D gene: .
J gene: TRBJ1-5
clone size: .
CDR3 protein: CARSLDTPGPRVYDNQPQHF
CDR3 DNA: TGTGCCAGAAGCTTGGATACTCCGGGCCCCAGGGTATATGACAATCAGCCCCAGCATTTT

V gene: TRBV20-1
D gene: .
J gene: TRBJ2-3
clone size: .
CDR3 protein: CSASRTGTDTQYF
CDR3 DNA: TGCAGTGCTAGTAGAACGGGCACAGATACGCAGTATTTT

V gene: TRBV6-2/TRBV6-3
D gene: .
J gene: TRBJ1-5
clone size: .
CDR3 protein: CASSPLAAVQPQHF
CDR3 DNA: TGTGCCAGCAGTCCCCTTGCGGCGGTTCAGCCCCAGCATTTT

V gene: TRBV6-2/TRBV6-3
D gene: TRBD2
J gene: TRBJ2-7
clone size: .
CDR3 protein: CASSFGGRGYEQYF
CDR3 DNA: TGTGCCAGCAGTTTCGGCGGGAGGGGCTACGAGCAGTACTTC

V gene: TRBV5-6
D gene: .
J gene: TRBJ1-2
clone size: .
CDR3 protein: CASSPLIRERTDGYTF
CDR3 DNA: TGTGCCAGCAGCCCCCTTATTAGGGAAAGGACAGATGGCTACACCTTC

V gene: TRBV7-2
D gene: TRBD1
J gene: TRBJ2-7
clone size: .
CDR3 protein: CASSLSRTGSSYEQYF
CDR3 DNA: TGTGCCAGCAGCTTATCCCGGACAGGAAGCTCCTACGAGCAGTACTTC

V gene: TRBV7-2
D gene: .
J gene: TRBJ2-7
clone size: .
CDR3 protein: CASSLKGALVKGAYEQYF
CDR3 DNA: TGTGCCAGCAGCTTAAAAGGGGCATTAGTCAAGGGGGCCTACGAGCAGTACTTC

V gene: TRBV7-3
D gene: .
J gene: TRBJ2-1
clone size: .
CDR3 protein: CASSSDRLGGEQFF
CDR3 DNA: TGTGCCAGCAGCTCCGACCGACTAGGCGGTGAGCAGTTCTTC

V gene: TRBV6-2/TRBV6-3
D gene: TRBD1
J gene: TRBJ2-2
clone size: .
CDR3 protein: CASSSFGTDHRELFF
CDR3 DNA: TGTGCCAGCAGTTCCTTCGGGACAGATCACCGGGAGCTGTTTTTT

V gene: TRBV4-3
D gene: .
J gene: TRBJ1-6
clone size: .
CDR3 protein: CASSQESGYNSPLHF
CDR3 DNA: TGCGCCAGCAGCCAAGAAAGCGGCTATAATTCACCCCTCCACTTT

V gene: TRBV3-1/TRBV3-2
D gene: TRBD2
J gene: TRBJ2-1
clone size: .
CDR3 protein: CASSQDLRLGASGRGSSYNEQFF
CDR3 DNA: TGTGCCAGCAGCCAAGATCTGAGGTTGGGGGCTAGCGGGAGGGGAAGCTCCTACAATGAGCAGTTCTTC

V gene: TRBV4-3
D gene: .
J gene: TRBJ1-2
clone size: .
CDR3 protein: CASSQDGAASYTF
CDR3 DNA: TGCGCCAGCAGCCAAGATGGGGCAGCAAGCTACACCTTC

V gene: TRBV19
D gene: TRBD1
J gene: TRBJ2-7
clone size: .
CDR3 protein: CASSIVGTGDYEQYF
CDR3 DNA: TGTGCCAGTAGTATTGTCGGGACAGGTGACTACGAGCAGTACTTC

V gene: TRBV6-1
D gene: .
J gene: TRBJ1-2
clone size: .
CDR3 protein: CASSEARGGVGGYTF
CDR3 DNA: TGTGCCAGCAGTGAAGCCCGGGGAGGGGTCGGCGGCTACACCTTC

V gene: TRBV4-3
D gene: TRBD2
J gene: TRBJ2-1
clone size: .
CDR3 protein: CASSLSGGAGYNEQFF
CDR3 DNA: TGCGCCAGCAGCCTTAGCGGGGGGGCGGGCTACAATGAGCAGTTCTTC

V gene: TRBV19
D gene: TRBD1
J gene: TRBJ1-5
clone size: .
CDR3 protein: CASTRQGGRNQPQHF
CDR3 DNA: TGTGCCAGTACACGACAGGGGGGACGCAATCAGCCCCAGCATTTT

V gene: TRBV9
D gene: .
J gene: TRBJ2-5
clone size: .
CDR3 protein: CASSVSPSHQETQYF
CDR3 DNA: TGTGCCAGCAGCGTCTCTCCCTCCCACCAAGAGACCCAGTACTTC

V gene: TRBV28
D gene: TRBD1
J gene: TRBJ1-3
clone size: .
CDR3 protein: CASSYGQGRNTIYF
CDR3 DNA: TGTGCCAGCAGTTACGGACAGGGGAGGAACACCATATATTTT

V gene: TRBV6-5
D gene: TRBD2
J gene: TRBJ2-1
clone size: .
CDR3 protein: CASSYVSGSSYNEQFF
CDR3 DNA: TGTGCCAGCAGTTACGTTAGCGGGAGCTCCTACAATGAGCAGTTCTTC

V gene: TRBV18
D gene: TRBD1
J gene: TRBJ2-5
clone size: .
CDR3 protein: CASSSWDRIETQYF
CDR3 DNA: TGTGCCAGCTCAAGCTGGGACAGGATAGAGACCCAGTACTTC